These T cell receptor beta chains were read from a single sample in a study of neoadjuvant anti-PD-1 for oral cavity cancer. Clones were read by immunoSEQ multiplex PCR, and TCRdb kept only the in-frame ones, dropping some. Altogether tens of thousands of clones are present, 80% to 90% being singletons, with the ten largest covering around 2.6%. The source material was PBMCs, sampled after nivolumab (anti-PD-1) treatment. These receptors all stem from a person aged 35-79 years with oral cavity squamous cell carcinoma. CDR3s include the opening cysteine and the closing phenylalanine or tryptophan. A D gene is named only where the DNA matches it firmly. Only some rows state a clone size, as once, few, many or a class for expanded clones.

cdr3_aa | cdr3_nt | j_call | clone_size | v_call | d_call
CASSPWGQKETQYF | TGTGCCAGCAGCCCGTGGGGACAGAAAGAGACCCAGTACTTC | TRBJ2-5 | NA | TRBV9 | TRBD1
CASSYGRVSTGELFF | TGTGCCAGCAGTTATGGGCGGGTTTCCACCGGGGAGCTGTTTTTT | TRBJ2-2 | once | TRBV6-5 | NA
CASSIVGTEQFF | TGTGCCAGTAGTATAGTAGGGACTGAGCAGTTCTTC | TRBJ2-1 | NA | TRBV19 | NA
CASTPPGWDTDTQYF | TGTGCCAGCACCCCCCCTGGTTGGGACACAGATACGCAGTATTTT | TRBJ2-3 | NA | TRBV7-9 | NA
CASSDDAGFSGNTIYF | TGTGCCAGCAGTGACGACGCAGGGTTCTCTGGAAACACCATATATTTT | TRBJ1-3 | NA | TRBV2 | NA
CASSSGRTAVVGYTF | TGTGCCAGCAGCTCCGGGCGGACCGCCGTGGTTGGCTACACCTTC | TRBJ1-2 | once | TRBV5-6 | NA
CAISTGWAGTGELFF | TGTGCCATCAGCACAGGGTGGGCGGGCACCGGGGAGCTGTTTTTT | TRBJ2-2 | NA | TRBV10-3 | NA
CASSAPGLAGSGELFF | TGTGCCAGCAGCGCACCGGGACTAGCGGGATCCGGGGAGCTGTTTTTT | TRBJ2-2 | NA | TRBV9 | TRBD2
CASSLTGPYEQYF | TGCGCCAGCAGCTTGACAGGACCCTACGAGCAGTACTTC | TRBJ2-7 | NA | TRBV5-1 | NA
CAISVSGGTEAFF | TGTGCCATCAGTGTATCAGGGGGCACTGAAGCTTTCTTT | TRBJ1-1 | NA | TRBV10-3 | TRBD1
CASSQERWVDGYTF | TGTGCCAGCAGCCAGGAGCGGTGGGTCGATGGCTACACCTTC | TRBJ1-2 | NA | TRBV14 | NA
CASSPGGNTEAFF | TGTGCCAGCAGCCCTGGGGGGAACACTGAAGCTTTCTTT | TRBJ1-1 | NA | TRBV7-9 | NA
CASSLEAAGEYNQPQHF | TGTGCCAGCAGCTTGGAGGCCGCGGGGGAGTACAATCAGCCCCAGCATTTT | TRBJ1-5 | NA | TRBV5-8 | NA
CASRRNGEGRNTIYF | TGTGCCAGCAGACGCAATGGGGAGGGCAGAAACACCATATATTTT | TRBJ1-3 | NA | TRBV6-5 | NA
CAWGQGYEQYF | TGTGCCTGGGGACAGGGCTACGAGCAGTACTTC | TRBJ2-7 | NA | TRBV30 | TRBD1
CASSWQTIPSAREQFF | TGTGCCAGCAGCTGGCAGACGATCCCTTCCGCCCGGGAGCAGTTCTTC | TRBJ2-1 | NA | TRBV13 | NA
CASSFSPDREAFF | TGTGCCAGCAGCTTTTCGCCTGACCGTGAAGCTTTCTTT | TRBJ1-1 | NA | TRBV7-8 | NA
CASSVVAGASQGTQYF | TGTGCCAGCAGCGTAGTGGCGGGAGCCTCCCAGGGTACGCAGTATTTT | TRBJ2-3 | NA | TRBV9 | TRBD2
CASSQGRQAKLHNEQFF | TGCGCCAGCAGCCAAGGACGACAGGCCAAACTCCACAATGAGCAGTTCTTC | TRBJ2-1 | NA | TRBV4-1 | NA
CAWSPRTGTYGYTF | TGTGCCTGGAGCCCCCGAACAGGAACCTATGGCTACACCTTC | TRBJ1-2 | NA | TRBV30 | NA
CASSLWVGQEETQYF | TGTGCCAGCAGCTTGTGGGTTGGACAGGAAGAGACCCAGTACTTC | TRBJ2-5 | NA | TRBV7-2 | TRBD1
CASSLTSGRYNEQFF | TGTGCCAGCAGCCTAACTAGCGGGAGGTACAATGAGCAGTTCTTC | TRBJ2-1 | NA | TRBV4-2 | TRBD2
CAISEGSGQAFF | TGTGCCATCAGTGAAGGGTCGGGTCAAGCTTTCTTT | TRBJ1-1 | NA | TRBV10-3 | NA
CASSPPLVRGHNEQFF | TGTGCCAGCAGCCCGCCATTAGTTAGAGGGCACAATGAGCAGTTCTTC | TRBJ2-1 | NA | TRBV7-9 | NA
CASSLQGNTEAFF | TGTGCCAGCAGCTTGCAGGGGAACACTGAAGCTTTCTTT | TRBJ1-1 | few | TRBV7-3 | NA
CASSSTRDGSHNEQFF | TGTGCCAGCAGCTCGACTAGGGACGGAAGCCACAATGAGCAGTTCTTC | TRBJ2-1 | NA | TRBV5-6 | NA
CASSMVLAFTSGEQYF | TGTGCCAGTAGTATGGTTCTAGCGTTCACCAGCGGGGAGCAGTACTTC | TRBJ2-7 | once | TRBV19 | NA
CASSSQALSTYEQYF | TGCGCCAGCAGCTCACAGGCGCTATCAACCTACGAGCAGTACTTC | TRBJ2-7 | NA | TRBV5-1 | NA
CASSGGLAGGEQFF | TGTGCCAGCAGTGGGGGCTTAGCGGGAGGTGAGCAGTTCTTC | TRBJ2-1 | NA | TRBV2 | TRBD2
CASSNFKTGGRVYEQYF | TGTGCCAGCAGCAACTTCAAGACAGGGGGTAGGGTGTACGAGCAGTACTTC | TRBJ2-7 | once | TRBV7-9 | TRBD1
CASSWYGELFF | TGTGCCAGCAGCTGGTACGGGGAGCTGTTTTTT | TRBJ2-2 | once | TRBV5-5 | NA
CASSYDGYQPQHF | TGTGCCAGCAGTTACGATGGGTATCAGCCCCAGCATTTT | TRBJ1-5 | NA | TRBV6-5 | NA
CASSQDVWGEQYF | TGTGCCAGCAGCCAAGATGTGTGGGGCGAGCAGTACTTC | TRBJ2-7 | once | TRBV14 | NA
CASSLGEVGGYTF | TGTGCCAGCAGCTTAGGTGAGGTGGGAGGCTACACCTTC | TRBJ1-2 | NA | TRBV7-2 | NA
CASSPSAVGELFF | TGTGCCAGCAGTCCATCTGCCGTGGGGGAGCTGTTTTTT | TRBJ2-2 | NA | TRBV28 | NA
CASSPGIQSGGYTF | TGTGCCAGTAGTCCAGGGATTCAATCGGGAGGCTACACCTTC | TRBJ1-2 | NA | TRBV19 | NA
CASSPPGGQTQYF | TGTGCCAGCAGCCCCCCGGGGGGCCAGACCCAGTACTTC | TRBJ2-5 | NA | TRBV7-9 | NA
CASSLALLPIGYTF | TGTGCCAGCAGCTTAGCGCTCCTGCCAATCGGCTACACCTTC | TRBJ1-2 | NA | TRBV7-8 | NA
CATSAGGAYNEQFF | TGTGCCACCAGTGCAGGTGGCGCCTACAATGAGCAGTTCTTC | TRBJ2-1 | NA | TRBV15 | NA
CASSQEMGTAEREKLFF | TGTGCCAGCAGCCAAGAAATGGGGACAGCAGAAAGAGAAAAACTGTTTTTT | TRBJ1-4 | NA | TRBV4-2 | TRBD1
CASSPGTGAYGYTF | TGTGCCAGCAGCCCCGGGACAGGGGCCTATGGCTACACCTTC | TRBJ1-2 | few | TRBV5-8 | TRBD1
CASLGGNTIYF | TGTGCCAGCCTCGGGGGAAACACCATATATTTT | TRBJ1-3 | NA | TRBV5-5 | NA
CASSMGRNENYNEQFF | TGTGCCAGTAGTATGGGCAGGAACGAAAACTACAATGAGCAGTTCTTC | TRBJ2-1 | NA | TRBV19 | NA
CASSRGTGGAFGELFF | TGTGCCAGCAGCCGAGGGACAGGGGGCGCGTTCGGGGAGCTGTTTTTT | TRBJ2-2 | NA | TRBV7-9 | TRBD1
CASSILPGDSPLHF | TGTGCCAGCAGCATCCTCCCAGGGGATTCACCCCTCCACTTT | TRBJ1-6 | NA | TRBV11-2 | NA
CASSLEAVSNTGELFF | TGTGCCAGCAGCTTAGAGGCGGTGTCGAACACCGGGGAGCTGTTTTTT | TRBJ2-2 | NA | TRBV11-2 | NA
CASSFTSGGSSSYEQYF | TGCGCCAGCAGCTTTACTAGCGGGGGGTCGAGCTCCTACGAGCAGTACTTC | TRBJ2-7 | NA | TRBV5-1 | TRBD2
CASSKTANTEAFF | TGCGCCAGCAGCAAAACAGCGAACACTGAAGCTTTCTTT | TRBJ1-1 | few | TRBV5-1 | NA
CSVEDRGNTNYEQYF | TGCAGCGTTGAAGATCGGGGCAACACCAACTACGAGCAGTACTTC | TRBJ2-7 | NA | TRBV29-1 | NA
CACGTDNYEQYF | TGTGCCTGCGGGACGGACAACTACGAGCAGTACTTC | TRBJ2-7 | NA | TRBV10-3 | NA
CASGLREGRQFF | TGTGCCAGCGGGCTACGGGAGGGCAGGCAGTTCTTC | TRBJ2-1 | NA | TRBV2 | TRBD2
CASSPPVQGQGTEAFF | TGTGCCAGCTCACCACCGGTCCAGGGACAGGGCACTGAAGCTTTCTTT | TRBJ1-1 | NA | TRBV18 | TRBD1
CASSEYRLASTDTQYF | TGTGCCAGCAGTGAATATAGACTAGCGAGCACAGATACGCAGTATTTT | TRBJ2-3 | NA | TRBV25-1 | TRBD2
CASGLAQGFNQPQHF | TGTGCTAGTGGTCTGGCCCAGGGCTTCAATCAGCCCCAGCATTTT | TRBJ1-5 | NA | TRBV12-5 | NA
CASSHDRGQKTGNTIYF | TGTGCCAGCAGCCATGACAGGGGGCAAAAAACTGGAAACACCATATATTTT | TRBJ1-3 | NA | TRBV7-8 | TRBD1
CASTWTGAHGGELFF | TGTGCCAGCACGTGGACAGGGGCCCATGGCGGGGAGCTGTTTTTT | TRBJ2-2 | NA | TRBV2 | TRBD1
CASSEPGRHNQPQHF | TGTGCCAGCAGTGAACCAGGGCGACACAATCAGCCCCAGCATTTT | TRBJ1-5 | NA | TRBV6-1 | NA
CASSPLYGGRNTEAFF | TGTGCCAGCAGCCCCCTATACGGGGGAAGGAACACTGAAGCTTTCTTT | TRBJ1-1 | NA | TRBV7-7 | NA
CASSPDLNSDLNEQFF | TGTGCCAGCAGCCCAGATTTGAATAGCGATCTAAATGAGCAGTTCTTC | TRBJ2-1 | NA | TRBV9 | NA